This T cell receptor (beta chain) is from a study of blood T cell repertoires in COVID-19. Study-wide background: Samples taken during acute and convalescent COVID-19 were collected in the United States, Italy and Spain.

J gave up 2 bases and V 2 bases, and 9 bases lay outside the gene matches. Per germline, CDR1 SNHLY and CDR2 FYNNEI. This CDR3 has 18 amino acids. Assay used: immunoSEQ multiplex PCR; TCRdb lists only in-frame clones, some missing. The top ten hold roughly 0.92% of the sample, which has a few hundred thousand clones, around nine tenths seen once. The rearrangement links TRBV2 to TRBJ2-1; 10 bases align to TRBD2. The material sequenced was peripheral blood. The receptor was isolated from a woman aged 40 to 50 who had recovered from COVID-19. In nucleotides, the CDR3 is TGTGCCAGCAGTGAAAGGCTAGCGGGAGTCCCTCCCTACAATGAGCAGTTCTTC. It specifies CASSERLAGVPPYNEQFF.